This entry concerns a single T cell receptor (beta chain). This entry is derived from a study of monozygotic twins with inflammatory bowel disease. A total RNA quantity of roughly 3,400 ng went into each TCR library. cDNA encoding TCRalpha and TCRbeta underwent two nested PCRs of 16 and 9 cycles, each of which was followed by bead purification. TCRdb reprocessed the 5' RACE reads; each CDR3 protein has one entry and no DNA is given. Here the sample table reports 200,000 to 250,000 distinct CDR3 sequences. CDR1 DFQATT and CDR2 SNEGSKA come from the germline V gene (reference sequence). The CDR3 length is 14 residues.

The chain couples TRBV20-1 to TRBJ2-3; with no DNA, the TCRdb D assignment of TRBD2 cannot be verified. Sequenced: blood. This clonotype originated in a human donor with ulcerative colitis or Crohn's disease, or a healthy co-twin of an affected twin (not recorded which). The CDR3: CSALLAGSTDTQYF.